Given below is one T cell receptor beta chain in context. Trimming stripped 8 bases from V and 1 base from J, with 12 bases between. From germline, CDR1 is MNHEY and CDR2 SMNVEV (reference sequence). This CDR3 is built from 13 residues. This sample is part of a study of cytomegalovirus exposure and HLA in healthy donors. Vbeta (60) and Jbeta (13) primers were used in the PCR. Sequencing used immunoSEQ multiplex PCR; TCRdb keeps in-frame clones, though not all of them. The sample lists over 200,000 clones; roughly 82% were seen once. The sequencing input was PBMCs. V gene TRBV27 combines with J gene TRBJ2-7; maybe TRBD1 (5 bases). The clonotype originates from a middle-aged woman in good health and CMV-seropositive. The CDR3, as DNA: TGTGCCAGCCGGAGACAGAGGTCCTACGAGCAGTACTTC. Its translation is CASRRQRSYEQYF.